This is a list of T cell receptor beta chains from one sample in a study of T cell repertoires in cytomegalovirus infection. TCRdb re-analysed the reads in MiXCR, keeping a single row per CDR3 protein. The sample includes 250,000 to 300,000 distinct CDR3 sequences, 25% of them seen just once. Sequences were obtained from PBMCs. The receptors come from a human donor in good health (CMV status not recorded). Some clones in this sample may be carry-over from other donors' samples. Both conserved end residues are part of each CDR3. D genes are given only for firm matches. Not every row has a clone size; where given, it reads once, few, many or a size class.

clone size,V gene,J gene,D gene,CDR3 DNA,CDR3 protein
NA,TRBV7-2,TRBJ2-1,NA,TGTGCCAGCAGCCCCCACGCGGGCTCCTACAATGAGCAGTTCTTC,CASSPHAGSYNEQFF
NA,TRBV6-1,TRBJ2-3,TRBD2,TGTGCCAGCAGCTTCCCCTGGGGCCGGGGGGGAAGCACAGATACGCAGTATTTT,CASSFPWGRGGSTDTQYF
few,TRBV24-1,TRBJ1-2,TRBD1,TGTGCCACCAGTGATTCCAGGACAGGGAATTATGGCTACACCTTC,CATSDSRTGNYGYTF
many,TRBV7-2,TRBJ2-3,TRBD2,TGTGCCAGTACCAAAGGCGGGACTAGCAGTAATACGCAGTATTTT,CASTKGGTSSNTQYF
many,TRBV28,TRBJ2-1,TRBD2,TGTGCCAGCAGTTTATTAGGCGGGAGTGAGCAGTTCTTC,CASSLLGGSEQFF
few,TRBV7-2,TRBJ1-5,NA,TGTGCCAGCGGGTCAACAGGGAGTGGCAATCAGCCCCAGCATTTT,CASGSTGSGNQPQHF
many,TRBV7-2,TRBJ1-5,TRBD1,TGTGCCAGCAGCTTAGTACAGGGGGCTAATCAGCCCCAGCATTTT,CASSLVQGANQPQHF
many,TRBV7-8,TRBJ2-5,TRBD2,TGTGCCAGCAGCTCACTAGCGGGAGGAGAGACCCAGTACTTC,CASSSLAGGETQYF
many,TRBV7-2,TRBJ1-5,NA,TGTGCCAGCAGCTTTAGCAATCAGCCCCAGCATTTT,CASSFSNQPQHF
NA,TRBV20-1,TRBJ1-5,NA,TGCAGTGCTAGAGATAAGACTGGTTATAGCAATCAGCCCCAGCATTTT,CSARDKTGYSNQPQHF
NA,TRBV28,TRBJ1-2,TRBD1,TGTGCCAGCAGTTCAACAGGGGATAAGGGCTACACCTTC,CASSSTGDKGYTF
many,TRBV12-3/TRBV12-4,TRBJ2-1,NA,TGTGCCAGCAGCCCCGACACGTACTCCTACAATGAGCAGTTCTTC,CASSPDTYSYNEQFF
NA,TRBV29-1,TRBJ2-7,NA,TGCAGCGTTGACGACGACAGCTCCTACGAGCAGTACTTC,CSVDDDSSYEQYF
NA,TRBV28,TRBJ1-4,TRBD1,TGTGCCAGCGCACCAGGGGGCACAGGAAAAAAACTGTTTTTT,CASAPGGTGKKLFF
once,TRBV7-9,TRBJ2-1,TRBD1,TGTGCCAGCAGCTTATCCCCAGGGGGAGTCTGTGAGCAGTTCTTC,CASSLSPGGVCEQFF
many,TRBV7-2,TRBJ1-1,NA,TGTGCCAGCAGCTTTGTCGCCGGGAACACTGAAGCTTTCTTT,CASSFVAGNTEAFF
many,TRBV7-2,TRBJ2-1,NA,TGTGCCAGCAGCTACTCCACCCTGAATGAGCAGTTCTTC,CASSYSTLNEQFF
many,TRBV6-1,TRBJ1-1,TRBD1,TGTGCCAGCAGGGTCCGGGACAGCGTTGGGAACACTGAAGCTTTCTTT,CASRVRDSVGNTEAFF
many,TRBV7-2,TRBJ2-5,TRBD2,TGTGCCAGCAGCTTACTAGGACTAGCGGGACCAGAGACCCAGTACTTC,CASSLLGLAGPETQYF
many,TRBV7-8,TRBJ2-1,TRBD1,TGTGCCAGCAGCCCTCCGGGACAGGGTAATGAGCAGTTCTTC,CASSPPGQGNEQFF
NA,TRBV6-5,TRBJ2-2,TRBD2,TGTGCCAGCAGTTACTCGGCTAGCGGGGCGAACACCGGGGAGCTGTTTTTT,CASSYSASGANTGELFF
few,TRBV7-2,TRBJ2-7,TRBD2,TGTGCCAGCAGCCCTCTAGCGGGCCCCTACGAGCAGTACTTC,CASSPLAGPYEQYF
few,TRBV15,TRBJ2-6,NA,TGTGCCACCAACAGTCGCCTCTCTGGGGCCAACGTCCTGACTTTC,CATNSRLSGANVLTF
NA,TRBV20-1,TRBJ1-5,TRBD1,TGCAGTGCCCCGGACAGGGGTGGCAATCAGCCCCAGCATTTT,CSAPDRGGNQPQHF
few,TRBV7-2,TRBJ2-5,NA,TGTGCCAGCAGCTTAGCAACATGGGAGACCCAGTACTTC,CASSLATWETQYF
few,TRBV28,TRBJ2-1,TRBD2,TGTGCCAGCAGTTTACTGGTAGCGGGAGGGCTGGTTGAGCAGTTCTTC,CASSLLVAGGLVEQFF
NA,TRBV9,TRBJ2-7,NA,TGTGCCAGCAGCGTAGGAGGGGAGAGGCACAACGAGCAGTACTTC,CASSVGGERHNEQYF